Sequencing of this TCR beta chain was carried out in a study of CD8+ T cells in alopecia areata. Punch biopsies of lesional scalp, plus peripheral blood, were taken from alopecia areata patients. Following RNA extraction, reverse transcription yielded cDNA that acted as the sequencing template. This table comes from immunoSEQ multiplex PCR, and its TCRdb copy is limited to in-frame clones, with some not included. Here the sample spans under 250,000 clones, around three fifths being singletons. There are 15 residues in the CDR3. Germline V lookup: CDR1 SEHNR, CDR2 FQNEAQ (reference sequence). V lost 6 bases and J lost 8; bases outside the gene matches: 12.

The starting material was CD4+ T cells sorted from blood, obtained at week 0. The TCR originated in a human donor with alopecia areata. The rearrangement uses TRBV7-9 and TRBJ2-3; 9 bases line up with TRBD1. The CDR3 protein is CASRKTGGERGTQYF. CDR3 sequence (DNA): TGTGCCAGCAGAAAAACAGGGGGCGAGCGGGGTACGCAGTATTTT.